This T cell receptor beta chain was sequenced for a study of cytomegalovirus exposure and HLA in healthy donors. Each donor was nominally healthy when sampled (though unrecorded immune exposures were likely). The V end lost 3 bases, the J end lost 8 bases, and 13 bases lay between the germline ends. Germline V gene lookup returns CDR1 MGHRA and CDR2 YSYEKL. The CDR3 spans 13 residues. PCR was performed using 60 Vbeta and 13 Jbeta primers. Sequencing was performed with immunoSEQ multiplex PCR; in TCRdb, only in-frame clones are kept and a portion is missing. The sample lists about 89,000 clones; 85% were seen once. Note on this clone: Its antigen is undetermined.

Whole-study findings and limits: Researchers reported in a later analysis that common viral pathogens appeared linked to several top clusters. Researchers had no immune exposure information except CMV serostatus available.

This chain joins TRBV4-1 and TRBJ1-2, with a tentative D call TRBD1 (5 bases). The TCR sequence derives from a man in his forties or fifties in good health and CMV-seropositive. Material for sequencing was PBMCs. The CDR3 nucleotides read TGCGCCAGCAGCCAGGGTAGGGGATTCGGCTACACCTTC. Translated, it gives CASSQGRGFGYTF.